This TCR beta chain was obtained from a study of T cell responses to AZD1222 COVID-19 vaccine. Study observations and caveats: Seropositive at baseline were only a handful of AZD1222 recipients.

Sequenced by immunoSEQ multiplex PCR; TCRdb stores in-frame clones only, minus some. The repertoire holds over 150,000 clones, with about nine tenths as singletons. Germline V lookup: CDR1 MRHNA, CDR2 SNTAGT. The CDR3 covers 16 residues. V was cut by 10 bases and J by 0 bases, with 19 bases left in between. For this clone: What it recognizes is unknown.

This rearrangement joins TRBV6-4 to TRBJ1-5; D remains unclear. This sequence originates from an adult in good health. The sample consisted of peripheral blood, taken on day 0 of AZD1222 vaccination. CDR3 coding DNA: TGTGCCACCTCAGTAGGCTCGGAATATAGCAATCAGCCCCAGCATTTT. Translated, it gives CATSVGSEYSNQPQHF.